Only a few counts were recorded for the clone carrying this TCR beta chain. This specimen comes from a study of blood T cell repertoires in COVID-19. Study-level background: Some COVID-19 samples were acute and others convalescent; all came from the United States, Italy and Spain.

The CDR3 has 17 amino acids. Germline V gene lookup returns CDR1 KGHDR and CDR2 SFDVKD. V was pared by 4 bases and J by 1 base, with 16 bases between. Clones were sequenced by immunoSEQ multiplex PCR, and TCRdb holds only the in-frame ones, with some missing. Among more than 150,000 clones listed, about 87% were seen once. The sample comprised peripheral blood. The chain has TRBV24-1 and TRBJ2-1; D gene uncertain. This sequence originates from a woman in her seventies with COVID-19, enrolled during active disease. As DNA, the CDR3 is TGTGCCACCAGTGAAGTGACCGCCTCGGGTTCCTACAATGAGCAGTTCTTC. Its protein product is CATSEVTASGSYNEQFF.